Detailed here is one TCR beta chain. The antigen is not known. Amplified TCR beta CDR3 regions came from RNA transcripts. The HTBI set primed first-round TCR CDR3 RT-PCR. Using its own MiXCR run on the multiplex PCR reads, TCRdb lists one record per CDR3 protein. The table includes approximately 720,000 distinct CDR3 sequences, around 19% detected once. V was cut by 2 bases and J by 10 bases, with 15 bases left in between. In germline, CDR1 is DFQATT, CDR2 SNEGSKA (reference sequence). The CDR3 sequence is 13 residues long. Diagnostic assessment was based on clinical symptoms, serum thyroxine and TRAb, thyroid ultrasound and orbital computed tomography. The source of the sample is a study of T cells in Graves' hyperthyroidism and ophthalmopathy. General study findings and limits: The authors' 13 V-J model separated ophthalmopathy from stable hyperthyroidism. Among thyroid clonotypes expanded above 0.001, most also appeared in blood.

This TCR came from a woman aged 50 to 60 with Graves' hyperthyroidism that later progressed to Graves' ophthalmopathy. What was sequenced was blood. The chain recombines TRBV20-1 with TRBJ2-1, with D perhaps being TRBD1 or TRBD2 (6 bases each). CDR3 loop: CSARWGAVREQFF. The CDR3 DNA sequence: TGCAGTGCTAGATGGGGGGCAGTAAGGGAGCAGTTCTTC.